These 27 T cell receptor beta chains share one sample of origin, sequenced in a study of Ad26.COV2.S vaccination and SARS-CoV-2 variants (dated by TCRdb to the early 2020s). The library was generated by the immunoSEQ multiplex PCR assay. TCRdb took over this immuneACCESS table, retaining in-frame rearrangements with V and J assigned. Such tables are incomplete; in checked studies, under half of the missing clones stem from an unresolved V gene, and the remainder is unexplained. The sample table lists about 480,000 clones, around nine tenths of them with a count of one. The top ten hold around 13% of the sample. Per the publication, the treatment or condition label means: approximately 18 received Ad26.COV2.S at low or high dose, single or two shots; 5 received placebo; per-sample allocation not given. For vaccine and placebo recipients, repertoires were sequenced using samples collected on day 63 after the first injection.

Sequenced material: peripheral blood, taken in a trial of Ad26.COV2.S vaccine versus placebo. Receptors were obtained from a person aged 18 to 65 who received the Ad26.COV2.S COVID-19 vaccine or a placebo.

The CDR3 region is CASSPGPYEQYF. The CDR3 nucleotides are TGTGCCAGCAGCCCCGGACCCTACGAGCAGTACTTC. The V gene is TRBV6-5, the J gene TRBJ2-7, with unresolved D. Germline CDR1 and CDR2: MNHEY and SVGAGI. This CDR3 has 12 amino acids. V dropped 6 bases and J dropped 2 bases, with 8 bases sitting between them.

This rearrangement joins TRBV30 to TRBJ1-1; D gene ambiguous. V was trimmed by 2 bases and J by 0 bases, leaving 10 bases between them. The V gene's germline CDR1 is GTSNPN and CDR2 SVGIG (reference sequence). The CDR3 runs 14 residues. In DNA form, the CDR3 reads TGTGCCTGGAGTCGAATTAGGGTGAACACTGAAGCTTTCTTT. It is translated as CAWSRIRVNTEAFF.

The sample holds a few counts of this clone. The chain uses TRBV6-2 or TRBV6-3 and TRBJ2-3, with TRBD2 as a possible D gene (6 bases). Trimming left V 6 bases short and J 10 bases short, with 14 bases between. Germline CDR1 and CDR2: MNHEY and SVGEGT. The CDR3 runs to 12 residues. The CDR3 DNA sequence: TGTGCCAGCAGCGCGGGGACCACGCCGCAGTATTTT. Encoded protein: CASSAGTTPQYF.

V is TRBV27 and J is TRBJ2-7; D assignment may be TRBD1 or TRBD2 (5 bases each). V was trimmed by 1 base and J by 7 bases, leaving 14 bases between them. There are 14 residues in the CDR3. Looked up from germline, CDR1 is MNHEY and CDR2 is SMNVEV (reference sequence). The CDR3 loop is CASSLWGRVGEQYF. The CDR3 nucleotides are TGTGCCAGCAGTTTATGGGGGAGAGTGGGGGAGCAGTACTTC.

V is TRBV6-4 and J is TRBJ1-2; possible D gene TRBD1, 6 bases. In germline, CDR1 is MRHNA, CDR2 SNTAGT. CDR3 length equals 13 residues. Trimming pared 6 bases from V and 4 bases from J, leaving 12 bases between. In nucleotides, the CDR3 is TGTGCCAGCAGCCAAGGACAGCTCTATGGCTACACCTTC. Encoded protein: CASSQGQLYGYTF.

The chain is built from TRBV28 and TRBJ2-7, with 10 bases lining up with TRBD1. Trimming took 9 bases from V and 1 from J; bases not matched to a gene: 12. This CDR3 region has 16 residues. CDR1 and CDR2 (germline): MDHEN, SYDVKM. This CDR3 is CASRDRGFRGSYEQYF. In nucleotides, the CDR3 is TGTGCCAGTCGGGACAGGGGATTTCGAGGATCCTACGAGCAGTACTTC.

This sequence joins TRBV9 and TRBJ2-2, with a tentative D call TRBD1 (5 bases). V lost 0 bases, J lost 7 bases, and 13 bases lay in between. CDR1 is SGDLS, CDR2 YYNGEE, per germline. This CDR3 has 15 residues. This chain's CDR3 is CASSVGTSSYGELFF. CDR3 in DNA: TGTGCCAGCAGCGTAGGGACAAGTAGCTACGGGGAGCTGTTTTTT.

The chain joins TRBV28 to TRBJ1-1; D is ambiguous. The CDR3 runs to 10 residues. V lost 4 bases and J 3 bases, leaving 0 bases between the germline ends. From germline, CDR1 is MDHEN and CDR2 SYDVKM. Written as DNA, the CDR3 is TGTGCCAGCAGTTACACTGAAGCTTTCTTT. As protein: CASSYTEAFF.

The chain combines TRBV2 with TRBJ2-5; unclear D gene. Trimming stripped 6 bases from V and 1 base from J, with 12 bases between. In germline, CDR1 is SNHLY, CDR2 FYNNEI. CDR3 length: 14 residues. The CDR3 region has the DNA TGTGCCAGCAGGCAAACTGGCTCCCAAGAGACCCAGTACTTC. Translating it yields CASRQTGSQETQYF.

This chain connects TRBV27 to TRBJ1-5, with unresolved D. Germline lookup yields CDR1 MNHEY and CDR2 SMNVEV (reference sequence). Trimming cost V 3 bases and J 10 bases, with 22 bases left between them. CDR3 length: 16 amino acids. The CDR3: CASSFEGPRQNSPQHF. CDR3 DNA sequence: TGTGCCAGCAGTTTCGAGGGTCCCAGGCAAAACAGCCCCCAGCATTTT.

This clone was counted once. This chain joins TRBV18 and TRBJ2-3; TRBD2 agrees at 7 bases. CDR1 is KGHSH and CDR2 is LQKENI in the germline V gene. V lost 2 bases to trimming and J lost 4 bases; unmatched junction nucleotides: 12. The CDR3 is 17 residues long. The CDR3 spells CASSPDRAGAGPDTQYF. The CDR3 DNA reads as TGTGCCAGCTCACCAGATCGGGCGGGAGCGGGCCCAGATACGCAGTATTTT. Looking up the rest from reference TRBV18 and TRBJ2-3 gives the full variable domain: NAGVMQNPRHLVRRRGQEARLRCSPMKGHSHVYWYRQLPEEGLKFMVYLQKENIIDESGMPKERFSAEFPKEGPSILRIQQVVRGDSAAYFCASSPDRAGAGPDTQYFGPGTRLTVL.

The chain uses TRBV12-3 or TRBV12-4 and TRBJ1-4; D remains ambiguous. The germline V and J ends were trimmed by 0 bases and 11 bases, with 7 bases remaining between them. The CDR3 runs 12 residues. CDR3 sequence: CASSLAPEKLFF. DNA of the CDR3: TGTGCCAGCAGTTTAGCCCCAGAGAAACTGTTTTTT.

CDR3 sequence: CASSQAGSTDTQYF. In DNA, the CDR3 is TGTGCCAGCAGCCAAGCGGGTAGCACAGATACGCAGTATTTT. The V gene is TRBV4-2, the J gene TRBJ2-3; the D is unclear. In germline, CDR1 is LGHNA, CDR2 YNFKEQ. This CDR3 contains 14 residues. V was pared by 1 base and J by 0 bases, with 5 bases between.

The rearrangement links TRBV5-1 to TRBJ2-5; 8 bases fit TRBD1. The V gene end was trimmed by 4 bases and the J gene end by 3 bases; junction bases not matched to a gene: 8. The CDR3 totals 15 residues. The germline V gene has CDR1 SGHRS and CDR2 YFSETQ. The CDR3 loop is CASSRGNRGEETQYF. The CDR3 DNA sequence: TGCGCCAGCAGCCGAGGGAACAGGGGGGAAGAGACCCAGTACTTC.

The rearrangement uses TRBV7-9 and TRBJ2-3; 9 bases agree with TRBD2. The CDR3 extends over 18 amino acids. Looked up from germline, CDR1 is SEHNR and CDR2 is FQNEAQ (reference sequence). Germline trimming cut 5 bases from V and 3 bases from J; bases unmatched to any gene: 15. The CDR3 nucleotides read TGTGCCAGCAGCAAAGGCCCCAGGCGGGGGGGTCCAACAGATACGCAGTATTTT. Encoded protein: CASSKGPRRGGPTDTQYF.

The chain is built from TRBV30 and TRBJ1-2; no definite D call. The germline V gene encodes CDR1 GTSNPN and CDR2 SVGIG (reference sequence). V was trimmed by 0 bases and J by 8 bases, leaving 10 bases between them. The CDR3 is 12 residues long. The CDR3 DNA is TGTGCCTGGAGTGTACGGGGTGGAGGCTACACCTTC. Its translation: CAWSVRGGGYTF.

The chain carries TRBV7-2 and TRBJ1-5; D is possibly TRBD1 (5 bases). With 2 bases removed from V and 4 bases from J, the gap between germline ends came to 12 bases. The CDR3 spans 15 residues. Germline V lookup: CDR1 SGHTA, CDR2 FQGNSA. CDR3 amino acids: CASSLNRWGNQPQHF. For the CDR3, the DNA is TGTGCCAGCAGCTTAAACAGGTGGGGGAATCAGCCCCAGCATTTT.

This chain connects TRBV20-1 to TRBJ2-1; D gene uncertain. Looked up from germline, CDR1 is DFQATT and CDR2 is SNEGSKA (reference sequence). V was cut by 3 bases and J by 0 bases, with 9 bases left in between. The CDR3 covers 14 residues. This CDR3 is CSASLQSSYNEQFF. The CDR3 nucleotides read TGCAGTGCTAGTCTTCAGAGCTCCTACAATGAGCAGTTCTTC.

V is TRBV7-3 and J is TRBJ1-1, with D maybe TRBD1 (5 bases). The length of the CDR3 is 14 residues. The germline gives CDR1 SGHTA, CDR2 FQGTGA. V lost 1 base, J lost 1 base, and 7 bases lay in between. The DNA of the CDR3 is TGTGCCAGCAGCTTAAATGGGGGGAACACTGAAGCTTTCTTT. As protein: CASSLNGGNTEAFF.

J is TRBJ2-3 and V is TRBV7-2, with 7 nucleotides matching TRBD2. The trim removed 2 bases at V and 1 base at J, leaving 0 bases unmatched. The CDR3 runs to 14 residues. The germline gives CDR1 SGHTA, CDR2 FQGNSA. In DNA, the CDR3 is TGTGCCAGCAGCTTAACTAGCGGCACAGATACGCAGTATTTT. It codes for CASSLTSGTDTQYF.

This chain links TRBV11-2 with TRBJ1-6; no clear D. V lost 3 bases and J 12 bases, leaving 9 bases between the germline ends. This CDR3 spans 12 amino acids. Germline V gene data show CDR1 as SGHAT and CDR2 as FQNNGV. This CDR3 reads CASSFTPGPLHF. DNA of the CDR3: TGTGCCAGCAGCTTTACTCCCGGACCCCTCCACTTT.

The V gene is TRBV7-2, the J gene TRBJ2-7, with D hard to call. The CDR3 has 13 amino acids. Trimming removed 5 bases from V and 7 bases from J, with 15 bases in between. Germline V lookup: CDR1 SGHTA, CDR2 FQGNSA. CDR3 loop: CASSRDWVGEQYF. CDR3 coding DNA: TGTGCCAGCAGCCGAGACTGGGTGGGTGAGCAGTACTTC.

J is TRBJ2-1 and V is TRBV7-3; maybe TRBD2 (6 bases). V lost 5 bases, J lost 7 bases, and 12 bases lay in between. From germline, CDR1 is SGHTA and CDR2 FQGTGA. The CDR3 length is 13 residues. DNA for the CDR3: TGTGCCAGCAGCCCCGGGACTCGAAATGAGCAGTTCTTC. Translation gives CASSPGTRNEQFF.

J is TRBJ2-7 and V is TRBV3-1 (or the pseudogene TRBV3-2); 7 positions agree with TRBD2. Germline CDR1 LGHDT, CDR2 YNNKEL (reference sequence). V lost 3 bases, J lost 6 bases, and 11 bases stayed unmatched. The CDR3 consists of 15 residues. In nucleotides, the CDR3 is TGTGCCAGCAGCCAGTTCGCGCACGAGCGGGGCGAGCAGTACTTC. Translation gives CASSQFAHERGEQYF.

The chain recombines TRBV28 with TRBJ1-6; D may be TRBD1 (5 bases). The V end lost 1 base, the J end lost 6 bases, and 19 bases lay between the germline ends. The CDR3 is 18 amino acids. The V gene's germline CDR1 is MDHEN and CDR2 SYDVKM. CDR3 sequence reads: CASSLYLDTRGTNSPLHF. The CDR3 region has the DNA TGTGCCAGCAGTTTATACCTGGACACCCGAGGAACTAATTCACCCCTCCACTTT.

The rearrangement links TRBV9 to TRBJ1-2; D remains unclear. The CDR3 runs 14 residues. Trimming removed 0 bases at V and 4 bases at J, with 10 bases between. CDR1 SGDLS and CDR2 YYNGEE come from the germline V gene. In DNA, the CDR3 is TGTGCCAGCAGCGTAGGGGGAGGATCCTATGGCTACACCTTC. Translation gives CASSVGGGSYGYTF.

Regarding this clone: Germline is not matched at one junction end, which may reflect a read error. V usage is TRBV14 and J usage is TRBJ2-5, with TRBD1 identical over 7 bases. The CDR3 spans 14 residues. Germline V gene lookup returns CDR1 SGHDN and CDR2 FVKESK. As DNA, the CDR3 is TGTGCCAGCAGCGAAGACAGGGCCCAAGAGACCCAGTACTTC. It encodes CASSEDRAQETQYF.